The clone carrying this T cell receptor beta chain was seen a single time. J lost 7 bases, V lost 2 bases, and 14 bases had no gene match. Germline-derived CDR1 and CDR2 are SGHTA and FQGTGA. The CDR3 extends over 19 amino acids. This specimen comes from a study of control samples from healthy donors and cancer patients. This table comes from immunoSEQ multiplex PCR, and its TCRdb copy is limited to in-frame clones, with some not included. The profile shows roughly 120,000 clones, approximately 88% of them singletons. This receptor was taken from a man aged 35-49 years in good health. Sequencing was carried out using blood. The chain links TRBV7-3 to TRBJ2-1; 13 bases map to TRBD2. DNA for the CDR3: TGTGCCAGCAGCTTAGGAGGGGCCGGACTAGCGGGGGCGAGGAATGAGCAGTTCTTC. This translates into CASSLGGAGLAGARNEQFF.